The rows below give T cell receptor beta chains drawn from one sample of a study of shared clonotypes between healthy human individuals. Only in-frame clones appear in the TCRdb table, and some are missing; sequencing was by immunoSEQ multiplex PCR. The table lists under 700,000 clones, around 95% of them singletons. The specimen sequenced was naive CD8+ T cells sorted from blood. These receptors all come from a woman younger than 45 in good health. Each CDR3 is given with its conserved first and last residue. A D gene is named only where the DNA matches it firmly. Size tells how often a clone was seen (once, few, many) or the class of an expanded clone, and some rows leave it out.

D gene	V gene	J gene	clone size	CDR3 protein
-	TRBV7-9	TRBJ1-1	-	CASSLGTMNTEAFF
-	TRBV28	TRBJ1-5	-	CASSYGETGQHF
TRBD1	TRBV11-2	TRBJ1-5	-	CASSIGQGSQPQHF
TRBD1	TRBV29-1	TRBJ1-1	-	CSFRDRAVGTEAFF
-	TRBV5-1	TRBJ2-2	-	CASSLAGGTNTGELFF
-	TRBV28	TRBJ2-7	-	CASSLSTNEQYF
-	TRBV7-6	TRBJ1-2	-	CASSLGPGANYGYTF
TRBD2	TRBV19	TRBJ2-7	few	CASSKRPREVSYEQYF
-	TRBV6-1	TRBJ2-7	-	CASSEAVEASYEQYF
-	TRBV7-9	TRBJ2-7	-	CASSPPRYEQYF
-	TRBV27	TRBJ2-1	once	CASSLRWDTVYNEQFF
-	TRBV6-6	TRBJ2-7	-	CASSSAGRPYEQYF
-	TRBV27	TRBJ2-3	-	CASSLVLADTQYF
TRBD1	TRBV13	TRBJ2-5	-	CASSLGDRETQYF
-	TRBV7-6	TRBJ1-2	-	CASSLLGGPPPGGYGYTF
-	TRBV9	TRBJ2-7	-	CASSVDWGYEQYF
-	TRBV7-2	TRBJ1-1	-	CASSLWRANTEAFF
-	TRBV4-1	TRBJ2-1	-	CASSQELDYNEQFF
-	TRBV28	TRBJ2-7	-	CASSLSGGTGYEQYF
-	TRBV5-4	TRBJ2-7	-	CASSLRESYEQYF
TRBD1	TRBV2	TRBJ2-7	-	CASSEIVGQEEAYEQYF
-	TRBV5-6	TRBJ2-5	-	CASSLGSQEDLYF
-	TRBV19	TRBJ2-7	-	CASSLNHMYRPYEQYF
-	TRBV27	TRBJ2-7	few	CASGIVRDNSYEQYF
-	TRBV10-3	TRBJ1-1	-	CAISESRTEAFF
-	TRBV7-9	TRBJ1-1	-	CASSPAGHTEAFF
-	TRBV28	TRBJ1-4	-	CASRLGGAKEKLFF
-	TRBV28	TRBJ2-2	-	CASTTIAGTYTGELFF
-	TRBV30	TRBJ1-5	few	CAWGGGVSNQPQHF
TRBD1	TRBV28	TRBJ1-2	-	CASSSLGTGGLGYTF
TRBD1	TRBV19	TRBJ1-5	-	CASSIPPGQGRNQPQHF
TRBD1	TRBV28	TRBJ1-2	once	CASSLGTGSDYGYTF
-	TRBV27	TRBJ1-2	-	CASSFGQTYGYTF
-	TRBV6-5	TRBJ2-7	-	CASSYGDGYEQYF
TRBD2	TRBV13	TRBJ2-5	-	CASSTTSGGGETQYF
-	TRBV15	TRBJ2-2	-	CATSRDAQGTGELFF
-	TRBV19	TRBJ2-7	-	CASSISGSTYEQYF
-	TRBV27	TRBJ2-1	-	CASSPGLGYNEQFF
-	TRBV27	TRBJ2-7	once	CASKVGTSYEQYF
-	TRBV7-9	TRBJ1-2	-	CASSAEDTNYGYTF
-	TRBV6-5	TRBJ2-7	-	CASSYSTGTTNYEQYF
-	TRBV7-9	TRBJ1-1	-	CATTRVNTEAFF